The source of this T cell receptor beta chain is a study of T-cell reconstitution after alpha-beta-depleted transplantation in children. The sample holds a few counts of this clonotype. Unique molecular identifiers were built into the TCRbeta library. TCRdb redid the calling of the PCR reads with MiXCR, one entry per CDR3 protein. The sample carries around 360,000 distinct CDR3 sequences, approximately 10% recorded once. V lost 0 bases and J lost 2, with 11 bases in between. From germline, CDR1 is MNHEY and CDR2 SMNVEV (reference sequence). There are 16 residues in the CDR3. The specimen comprised PBMCs from the stem cell graft donor, sampled from the stem cell graft. This chain joins TRBV27 and TRBJ2-1, with D possibly being TRBD1 (5 bases). This TCR derives from a human donor who donated a stem cell graft to a child with acute lymphoblastic leukemia. CDR3 DNA: TGTGCCAGCAGTTTATCGTTGACAGCTCCCTACAATGAGCAGTTCTTC. Protein sequence: CASSLSLTAPYNEQFF.